The clone carrying this T cell receptor beta chain was found many times. No antigen is known for it. TCRdb passed the multiplex PCR reads through MiXCR, listing each CDR3 protein once. The sample lists some 200,000 distinct CDR3 sequences; approximately 33% were seen once. The data originate from a study of breast tumors, draining lymph nodes, adjacent tissues. Findings of the study overall: Compared with basal-like, luminal-like tumors shared significantly more repertoire with nontumor tissue. The lymph node origin of tumor T cells was framed as consistent with a hypothesis, not demonstrated. Data fit most tumor T cells coming from lymph node, expanding in tumor. Tumor TCR diversity was below lymph nodes but above nontumor tissue.

Samples came from axillary lymph nodes draining the breast cancer. Trimming shortened V by 1 base and J by 0 bases, and 12 bases separated the two germline ends. Per germline, CDR1 MGHRA and CDR2 YSYEKL. The CDR3 covers 16 residues. The rearrangement uses TRBV4-1 and TRBJ1-2; D is ambiguous. The receptor was derived from a female donor with breast cancer. Some clones in this sample may be carry-over from other donors' samples. The sequencing sample was made of axillary lymph node tissue. CDR3 coding DNA: TGCGCCAGCAGCCAAGTCCGGTCGGGAGCTAACTATGGCTACACCTTC. Translating it yields CASSQVRSGANYGYTF.